Shown below are 24 T cell receptor beta chains from a single sample sequenced in a study of neurological immune-mediated disorders. One entry per CDR3 protein results from TCRdb running MiXCR on the 5' RACE reads. The sample includes tens of thousands of distinct CDR3 sequences, about a tenth of them seen just once. The time point: longitudinal time-point 1 (baseline). Sequenced sample: PBMCs. Receptor source: a man aged 25 to 40 in good health.

This clonotype was seen repeatedly, ten times or more. The chain recombines TRBV12-3 or TRBV12-4 with TRBJ2-5; possibly TRBD1 or TRBD2 for D (5 bases each). V lost 5 bases and J lost 2, with 9 bases in between. The CDR3 runs 13 residues. Here the CDR3 DNA reads TGTGCCAGCAGTCTGGGACCTCAAGAGACCCAGTACTTC. Translation gives CASSLGPQETQYF.

The table lists this clonotype with many counts. CDR3 region: CASSLSQNNEQFF. In DNA form, the CDR3 reads TGTGCCAGCAGTTTGTCCCAAAACAATGAGCAGTTCTTC. V gene TRBV27 combines with J gene TRBJ2-1, with D unclear. Germline V gene lookup returns CDR1 MNHEY and CDR2 SMNVEV (reference sequence). There are 13 residues in the CDR3. The V end was cut by 3 bases, the J end by 5 bases, with 8 bases between.

The rearrangement joins TRBV15 to TRBJ2-3; the D call may be TRBD1 or TRBD2 (7 bases each). CDR1 LNHNV and CDR2 YYDKDF come from the germline V gene (reference sequence). Trimming shortened V by 3 bases and J by 4 bases, and 14 bases separated the two germline ends. The length of the CDR3 is 15 residues. The CDR3 sequence is CATSSPGGVPDTQYF. The CDR3 nucleotides read TGTGCCACCAGCAGTCCAGGGGGGGTTCCAGATACGCAGTATTTT.

There are many counts of this clonotype. The chain recombines TRBV15 with TRBJ2-3; 7 bases agree with TRBD2. After removal of 0 bases from V and 7 bases from J, the junction contained 4 bases not matched to a gene. The germline V gene has CDR1 LNHNV and CDR2 YYDKDF (reference sequence). The CDR3 totals 14 residues. The CDR3 DNA reads as TGTGCCACCAGCAGAGATGGCGGGAGCCATACGCAGTATTTT. Translated, it gives CATSRDGGSHTQYF. Variable domain in full (rest from reference TRBV15 and TRBJ2-3): DAMVIQNPRYQVTQFGKPVTLSCSQTLNHNVMYWYQQKSSQAPKLLFHYYDKDFNNEADTPDNFQSRRPNTSFCFLDIRSPGLGDTAMYLCATSRDGGSHTQYFGPGTRLTVL.

This clonotype was counted many times. The gene calls are TRBV3-1 and TRBJ2-7; no clear D. The V gene lost 1 base and the J gene lost 4 bases, with 11 bases spanning the gap. Germline-derived CDR1 and CDR2 are LGHDT and YNNKEL (reference sequence). The CDR3 loop spans 14 amino acids. As DNA, the CDR3 is TGTGCCAGCAGCCAAGGGGCAGGTTCGTACGAGCAGTACTTC. It is translated as CASSQGAGSYEQYF.

Notes on this clonotype: Possible read error: a much larger clone is one base away. This chain joins TRBV20-1 and TRBJ1-5, with no clear D. Germline V gene lookup returns CDR1 DFQATT and CDR2 SNEGSKA (reference sequence). Deletions cut 6 bases from V and 6 bases from J, with 18 bases between. The CDR3 runs to 14 residues. CDR3 nucleotides: TGCAGTGCAACCCCACCACTCTCTCCTCAGCCCCAGCATTTT. Its protein is CSATPPLSPQPQHF.

This rearrangement joins TRBV7-2 to TRBJ2-7; 8 bases match TRBD1. Germline V gives CDR1 SGHTA, CDR2 FQGNSA. CDR3 size: 12 residues. The V and J ends lost 5 bases and 7 bases, in that order; junction bases with no gene match: 4. The CDR3 bases are TGTGCCAGCAGCCAAACAGGGGGGGAGCAGTACTTC. Translating gives CASSQTGGEQYF. Drawing the rest from reference TRBV7-2 and TRBJ2-7, the complete variable domain is GAGVSQSPSNKVTEKGKDVELRCDPISGHTALYWYRQSLGQGLEFLIYFQGNSAPDKSGLPSDRFSAERTGGSVSTLTIQRTQQEDSAVYLCASSQTGGEQYFGPGTRLTVT.

This clonotype was observed at least ten times. The chain recombines TRBV12-3 or TRBV12-4 with TRBJ2-3; D is possibly TRBD2 (6 bases). V was shortened by 7 bases and J by 4 bases, with 12 bases between the two germline ends. The CDR3 loop spans 13 amino acids. The CDR3 bases are TGTGCCAGCAACTTCGGGAGCTCAGATACGCAGTATTTT. Encoded protein: CASNFGSSDTQYF.

There are many counts of this clonotype. This rearrangement joins TRBV18 to TRBJ1-2, with D unresolved. This CDR3 is 14 amino acids long. Between the trimmed V and J ends, which lost 3 bases and 3 bases, there was a span of 11 bases. Germline CDR1 is KGHSH and CDR2 is LQKENI. The DNA of the CDR3 is TGTGCCAGCTCACCGCCGTCCAAGGACTATGGCTACACCTTC. The encoded protein is CASSPPSKDYGYTF.

This clonotype was detected many times. J is TRBJ2-5 and V is TRBV25-1; D is perhaps TRBD1 (5 bases). The V end was cut by 2 bases, the J end by 4 bases, with 8 bases between. The CDR3 has 13 residues. Germline assignment: CDR1 MGHDK and CDR2 SYGVNS. CDR3 sequence: CASSEAQGETQYF. The CDR3, as DNA: TGTGCCAGCAGTGAAGCCCAGGGAGAGACCCAGTACTTC.

This clonotype showed up many times. The V call is TRBV6-5, the J call TRBJ2-7; 9 bases map to TRBD2. From germline, CDR1 is MNHEY and CDR2 SVGAGI. Trimming at V came to 6 bases and at J to 0 bases, leaving 6 bases not matched to a gene. This CDR3 region has 15 residues. CDR3: CASSQREATSYEQYF. The CDR3 DNA reads as TGTGCCAGCAGCCAGCGGGAGGCTACCTCCTACGAGCAGTACTTC.

This clonotype was picked up many times. The genes are TRBV6-1 and TRBJ1-1; 7 bases fit TRBD1. This CDR3 is 14 amino acids long. The germline V gene encodes CDR1 MNHNS and CDR2 SASEGT. V lost 8 bases to trimming and J lost 3 bases; unmatched junction nucleotides: 9. The CDR3 sequence: CASWAGGSYTEAFF. CDR3 nucleotides: TGTGCCAGCTGGGCAGGGGGATCGTACACTGAAGCTTTCTTT.

The table lists this clonotype with many counts. This rearrangement joins TRBV7-2 to TRBJ2-1; 7 nucleotides match TRBD1. Germline values: CDR1 SGHTA, CDR2 FQGNSA. There are 14 residues in the CDR3. The V and J ends lost 5 bases and 7 bases, in that order; junction bases with no gene match: 8. The CDR3 is CASSLPQGQNEQFF. The CDR3 region has the DNA TGTGCCAGCAGCCTCCCCCAGGGACAGAATGAGCAGTTCTTC.

This clonotype was picked up many times. An end of the junction differs from the germline gene, which may be a read error. The V call is TRBV9, the J call TRBJ1-1, with D hard to call. The CDR3 consists of 12 residues. Germline V gene data show CDR1 as SGDLS and CDR2 as YYNGEE. The CDR3 DNA is TGTGCCAGCAGCGGCCAGACGACTGACGCTTTCTTT. Its protein is CASSGQTTDAFF.

This clonotype was picked up many times. The V gene is TRBV12-3 or TRBV12-4, the J gene TRBJ1-3; D is undetermined. V shed 6 bases and J shed 7 bases, with 13 bases lying between them. CDR3 length: 13 residues. CDR3 coding DNA: TGTGCCAGCAGAATTGAAGGGAGCAACACCATATATTTT. The encoded protein is CASRIEGSNTIYF.

This clonotype has ten or more counts. The CDR3 loop is CSARGLVLETQYF. CDR3 sequence (DNA): TGCAGTGCTAGAGGACTAGTCCTGGAGACCCAGTACTTC. The J gene is TRBJ2-5, the V gene TRBV20-1; the D gene is possibly TRBD2 (6 bases). This CDR3 comprises 13 residues. V gave up 1 base and J gave up 5 bases, with 11 bases separating them. CDR1 DFQATT and CDR2 SNEGSKA come from the germline V gene (reference sequence).

This clonotype showed up many times. The gene calls are TRBV5-1 and TRBJ2-7, with 7 bases identical to TRBD2. Germline V lookup: CDR1 SGHRS, CDR2 YFSETQ. The CDR3 sequence is 15 residues long. V was pared by 0 bases and J by 6 bases, with 9 bases of the junction left unmatched. The CDR3 DNA reads TGCGCCAGCAGCTTGGCGGCAGGCCCGGGAGGCGAGCAGTACTTC. It translates to CASSLAAGPGGEQYF.

This clonotype was seen at least ten times. The V gene is TRBV12-3 or TRBV12-4, the J gene TRBJ2-5; D may match TRBD1 or TRBD2 (5 bases each). The CDR3 is 15 amino acids. V gave up 2 bases and J gave up 4 bases, with 14 bases separating them. The CDR3 sequence: CASSLRGEWGETQYF. The CDR3 region has the DNA TGTGCCAGCAGTTTAAGAGGGGAATGGGGAGAGACCCAGTACTTC.

V usage is TRBV5-1 and J usage is TRBJ2-3, with D perhaps being TRBD1 or TRBD2 (5 bases each). The CDR3 extends over 16 amino acids. Germline V gene lookup returns CDR1 SGHRS and CDR2 YFSETQ. With 2 bases removed from V and 2 bases from J, the gap between germline ends came to 15 bases. The CDR3 region is CASSFASLGTTDTQYF. The CDR3 nucleotides read TGCGCCAGCAGCTTTGCCTCCCTGGGGACCACAGATACGCAGTATTTT.

This clonotype was observed at least ten times. The chain recombines TRBV20-1 with TRBJ1-4; D is perhaps TRBD1 (5 bases). The V end was cut by 2 bases, the J end by 6 bases, with 13 bases between. The CDR3 spans 14 residues. Germline-derived CDR1 and CDR2 are DFQATT and SNEGSKA (reference sequence). This CDR3 is CSARRFEGDEKLFF. The CDR3 nucleotides read TGCAGTGCTAGAAGGTTCGAAGGGGATGAAAAACTGTTTTTT.

This clonotype was counted at least ten times. The chain employs TRBV5-1 and TRBJ2-7; TRBD2 is a possible D gene (5 bases). V was trimmed by 0 bases and J by 1 base, leaving 11 bases between them. Germline V lookup: CDR1 SGHRS, CDR2 YFSETQ. The CDR3 is 15 amino acids. CDR3 region: CASSLEGRTSYEQYF. CDR3 in DNA: TGCGCCAGCAGCTTGGAAGGGAGAACGTCCTACGAGCAGTACTTC.

This clonotype was counted many times. The gene calls are TRBV2 and TRBJ2-1; D is ambiguous. Germline V gene sequence: CDR1 SNHLY, CDR2 FYNNEI. The V gene lost 4 bases and the J gene lost 4 bases, with 8 bases spanning the gap. The CDR3 loop spans 13 amino acids. CDR3 sequence (DNA): TGTGCCAGCAGTGGAACCCAATACAATGAGCAGTTCTTC. Its translation: CASSGTQYNEQFF.

This clonotype was counted many times. The chain carries TRBV7-2 and TRBJ2-7, with a tentative D call TRBD1 (6 bases). The germline V and J ends were trimmed by 5 bases and 0 bases, with 14 bases remaining between them. This CDR3 has 15 residues. Germline V lookup: CDR1 SGHTA, CDR2 FQGNSA. In DNA form, the CDR3 reads TGTGCCAGCAGCCTTTCACAGGGCCGCTCCTACGAGCAGTACTTC. It is translated as CASSLSQGRSYEQYF.

For this clonotype: A read error may be the cause here, since a much bigger clone is one base away. The gene calls are TRBV30 and TRBJ2-7; unclear D gene. Trimming took 3 bases from V and 2 from J, leaving 14 bases between them. This CDR3 is 14 amino acids long. CDR1 is GTSNPN and CDR2 is SVGIG in the germline V gene (reference sequence). The CDR3 region has the DNA TGTGCCTGGAGCCCAAGGCGGTGCCCCTACGAGCAGTACTTC. Translation: CAWSPRRCPYEQYF.